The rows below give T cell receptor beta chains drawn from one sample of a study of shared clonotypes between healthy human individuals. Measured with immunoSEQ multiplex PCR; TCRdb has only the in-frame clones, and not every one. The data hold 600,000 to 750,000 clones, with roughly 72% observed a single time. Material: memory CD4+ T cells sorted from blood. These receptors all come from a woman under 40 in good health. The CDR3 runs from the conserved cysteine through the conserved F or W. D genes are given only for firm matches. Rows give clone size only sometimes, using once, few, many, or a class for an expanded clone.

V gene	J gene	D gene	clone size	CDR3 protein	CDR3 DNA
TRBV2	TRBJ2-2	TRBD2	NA	CASSVSGAANTGELFF	TGTGCCAGCAGTGTAAGCGGGGCTGCGAACACCGGGGAGCTGTTTTTT
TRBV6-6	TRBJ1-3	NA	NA	CASSRAAAGNTIYF	TGTGCCAGCAGTCGGGCCGCTGCTGGAAACACCATATATTTT
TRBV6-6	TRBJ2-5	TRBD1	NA	CASEENRDSQETQYF	TGTGCCAGCGAAGAAAACAGGGACAGTCAAGAGACCCAGTACTTC
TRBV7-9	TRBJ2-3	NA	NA	CASIGVDTQYF	TGTGCCAGCATAGGAGTAGATACGCAGTATTTT
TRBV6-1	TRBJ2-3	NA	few	CASSESGQNTDTQYF	TGTGCCAGCAGTGAATCTGGACAAAACACAGATACGCAGTATTTT
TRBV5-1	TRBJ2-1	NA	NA	CASSLASGTYNEQFF	TGCGCCAGCAGCTTGGCGTCAGGGACCTACAATGAGCAGTTCTTC
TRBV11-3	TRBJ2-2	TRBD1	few	CASSQSGTGGTGELFF	TGTGCCAGCAGCCAATCCGGGACAGGGGGTACCGGGGAGCTGTTTTTT
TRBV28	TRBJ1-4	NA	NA	CASSPRNNEKLFF	TGTGCCAGCAGTCCGCGGAATAATGAAAAACTGTTTTTT
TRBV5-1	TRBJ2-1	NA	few	CASSLDRTSYNEQFF	TGCGCCAGCAGCTTGGACCGAACATCCTACAATGAGCAGTTCTTC
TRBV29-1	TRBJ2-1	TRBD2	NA	CSVDGLADNEQFF	TGCAGCGTTGATGGACTAGCCGACAATGAGCAGTTCTTC
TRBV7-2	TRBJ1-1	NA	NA	CASSQDGPIRSEAFF	TGTGCCAGCAGCCAAGATGGTCCCATAAGATCCGAAGCTTTCTTT
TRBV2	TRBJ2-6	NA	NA	CASSESGVRDSGANVLTF	TGTGCCAGCAGTGAATCGGGAGTGAGGGACTCTGGGGCCAACGTCCTGACTTTC
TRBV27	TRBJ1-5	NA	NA	CASSRHNQPQHF	TGTGCCAGCAGTCGCCACAATCAGCCCCAGCATTTT
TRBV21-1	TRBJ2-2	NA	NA	CASSKGRGRETGELFF	TGTGCCAGCAGCAAGGGCAGGGGGCGAGAAACCGGGGAGCTGTTTTTT
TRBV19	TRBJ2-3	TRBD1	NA	CASSTGQGSTDTQYF	TGTGCCAGTAGTACAGGACAGGGTAGCACAGATACGCAGTATTTT
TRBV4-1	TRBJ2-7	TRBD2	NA	CASSQGFLAGAEQYF	TGCGCCAGCAGCCAAGGCTTCCTAGCGGGAGCCGAGCAGTACTTC
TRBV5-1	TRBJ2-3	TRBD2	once	CASSLLAGGTDTQYF	TGCGCCAGCAGCCTACTAGCGGGAGGCACAGATACGCAGTATTTT
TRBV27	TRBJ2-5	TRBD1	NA	CASMEGTGMTQYF	TGTGCCAGCATGGAGGGGACAGGGATGACCCAGTACTTC
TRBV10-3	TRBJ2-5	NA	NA	CAISGTETETQYF	TGTGCCATCAGTGGGACTGAAACAGAGACCCAGTACTTC
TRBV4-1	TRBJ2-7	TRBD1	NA	CASSLVRDRGYEQYF	TGCGCCAGCAGCCTCGTCCGGGACAGGGGTTACGAGCAGTACTTC
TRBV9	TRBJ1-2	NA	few	CASSVGGENYGYTF	TGTGCCAGCAGCGTAGGGGGAGAGAACTATGGCTACACCTTC
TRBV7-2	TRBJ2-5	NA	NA	CASSLSLGGRETQYF	TGTGCCAGCAGCCTTTCCCTTGGAGGGAGGGAGACCCAGTACTTC
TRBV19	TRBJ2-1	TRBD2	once	CASRGTGAGLAGVVEQFF	TGTGCCAGTAGGGGGACAGGGGCGGGACTAGCGGGAGTTGTTGAGCAGTTCTTC
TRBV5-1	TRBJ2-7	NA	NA	CASSLAGTLYEQYF	TGCGCCAGCAGCTTGGCCGGGACTCTCTACGAGCAGTACTTC
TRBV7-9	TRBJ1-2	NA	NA	CASSSLPGRRRRGYTF	TGTGCCAGCAGCTCTCTTCCGGGACGGCGAAGACGGGGCTACACCTTC
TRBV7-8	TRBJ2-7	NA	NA	CASSSGQTYEQYF	TGTGCCAGCAGCTCCGGACAGACCTACGAGCAGTACTTC
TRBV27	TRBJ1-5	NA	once	CASSPTPAATGNQPQHF	TGTGCCAGCAGTCCGACCCCCGCGGCTACCGGCAATCAGCCCCAGCATTTT
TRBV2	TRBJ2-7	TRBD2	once	CASRGEGTGEQYF	TGTGCCAGCAGGGGGGAGGGTACGGGCGAGCAGTACTTC
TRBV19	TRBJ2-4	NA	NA	CASSIGRTLAKNIQYF	TGTGCCAGTAGTATTGGGCGGACGCTAGCCAAAAACATTCAGTACTTC
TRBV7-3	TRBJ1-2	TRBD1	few	CASSLGGQANYGYTF	TGTGCCAGCAGCTTAGGTGGACAGGCTAACTATGGCTACACCTTC
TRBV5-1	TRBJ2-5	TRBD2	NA	CASSFLAGAPETQYF	TGCGCCAGCAGCTTCCTAGCGGGAGCCCCAGAGACCCAGTACTTC
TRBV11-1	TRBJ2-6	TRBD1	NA	CASSWTGSTGANVLTF	TGTGCCAGCAGCTGGACAGGGTCCACTGGGGCCAACGTCCTGACTTTC
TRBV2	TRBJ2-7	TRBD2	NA	CASSARVSGPADEQYF	TGTGCCAGCAGCGCTCGGGTTAGCGGGCCGGCAGACGAGCAGTACTTC
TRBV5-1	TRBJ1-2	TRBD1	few	CASSPRGGTGVDYGYTF	TGCGCCAGCAGCCCCCGGGGGGGGACAGGGGTGGACTATGGCTACACCTTC
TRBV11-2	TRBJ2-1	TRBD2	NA	CASSHREASYNEQFF	TGTGCCAGCAGCCACCGGGAGGCTTCCTACAATGAGCAGTTCTTC
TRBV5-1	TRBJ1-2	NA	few	CASSLGAEYGYTF	TGCGCCAGCAGCTTGGGTGCCGAGTATGGCTACACCTTC
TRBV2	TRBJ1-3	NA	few	CATSPDVSSGNTIYF	TGTGCCACCTCCCCGGACGTGAGCTCTGGAAACACCATATATTTT
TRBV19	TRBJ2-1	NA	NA	CASSRGDSYNEQFF	TGTGCCAGTAGTAGGGGGGACTCCTACAATGAGCAGTTCTTC
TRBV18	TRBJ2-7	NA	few	CASSPGGQRGEQYF	TGTGCCAGCTCACCGGGGGGACAAAGGGGCGAGCAGTACTTC
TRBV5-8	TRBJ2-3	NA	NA	CASSLGADVDGDTQYF	TGTGCCAGCAGCTTGGGTGCTGACGTGGACGGGGATACGCAGTATTTT
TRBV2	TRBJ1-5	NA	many	CASSENSNQPQHF	TGTGCCAGCAGTGAAAATAGCAATCAGCCCCAGCATTTT
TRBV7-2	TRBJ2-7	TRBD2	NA	CASSLRVRTSGGHEQYF	TGTGCCAGCAGCTTACGTGTAAGGACTAGCGGGGGCCACGAGCAGTACTTC
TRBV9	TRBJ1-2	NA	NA	CASSVTGTTYGYTF	TGTGCCAGCAGCGTCACCGGGACAACCTATGGCTACACCTTC
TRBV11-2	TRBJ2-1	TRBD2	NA	CASSLFGLAGVRTQFF	TGTGCCAGCAGCTTATTCGGGCTAGCGGGAGTAAGGACGCAGTTCTTC
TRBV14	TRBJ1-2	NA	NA	CASSQDRGRGGYTF	TGTGCCAGCAGCCAAGATCGAGGGCGGGGAGGCTACACCTTC
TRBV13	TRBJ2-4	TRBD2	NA	CASSVWRERAKNIQYF	TGTGCCAGCAGCGTCTGGCGGGAGCGCGCCAAAAACATTCAGTACTTC
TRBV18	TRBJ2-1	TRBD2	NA	CASSNTRASGRNEQFF	TGTGCCAGCTCTAACACCCGGGCTAGCGGGAGAAATGAGCAGTTCTTC
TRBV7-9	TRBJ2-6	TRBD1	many	CASSLGQGVSGANVLTF	TGTGCCAGCAGCTTAGGACAGGGAGTCTCTGGGGCCAACGTCCTGACTTTC
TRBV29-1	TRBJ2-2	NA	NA	CSVGTSTYTGELFF	TGCAGCGTTGGGACTTCAACGTACACCGGGGAGCTGTTTTTT